A single sample gave rise to the 30 T cell receptor beta chains below, sequenced in a study of cytomegalovirus exposure and HLA in healthy donors. The PCR made use of 60 Vbeta and 13 Jbeta primers. Some clones are missing from TCRdb's copy, which holds only in-frame ones; the method was immunoSEQ multiplex PCR. The sample lists 150,000 or so clones, 64% occurring once. Sequencing was carried out using PBMCs. Receptor source: a woman in her 30s in good health and CMV-seropositive.

As to this clone: Within the sample, other DNA sequences also encode this same CDR3. The chain employs TRBV18 and TRBJ2-7; D unclear. CDR1 is KGHSH and CDR2 is LQKENI in the germline V gene. This CDR3 is built from 14 residues. V was clipped by 0 bases and J by 2 bases, with 8 bases between them. The CDR3 is CASSPPSSAYEQYF. The DNA for the CDR3 is TGTGCCAGCTCACCACCCTCCAGCGCCTACGAGCAGTACTTC.

A few counts support this clone. The chain has TRBV6-1 and TRBJ2-7; D is possibly TRBD1 (6 bases). Deletions cut 6 bases from V and 0 bases from J, with 12 bases between. CDR1 and CDR2 from the germline V gene are MNHNS and SASEGT. This CDR3 region has 14 residues. CDR3 sequence reads: CASRQGRNSYEQYF. Written as DNA, the CDR3 is TGTGCCAGCAGACAGGGACGTAACTCCTACGAGCAGTACTTC.

The rearrangement links TRBV9 to TRBJ2-3; 7 bases agree with TRBD2. The trim removed 4 bases at V and 2 bases at J, leaving 10 bases unmatched. Looked up from germline, CDR1 is SGDLS and CDR2 is YYNGEE. CDR3 length: 16 residues. The CDR3 region has the DNA TGTGCCAGCAGCAGGCGGGGGAGCCCCCCCACAGATACGCAGTATTTT. The encoded protein is CASSRRGSPPTDTQYF.

This clone was found once. The chain combines TRBV18 with TRBJ2-7; perhaps TRBD2 as D (5 bases). Trimming pared 2 bases from V and 2 bases from J, leaving 10 bases between. Per the germline V gene, CDR1 is KGHSH and CDR2 is LQKENI. CDR3 length equals 14 residues. CDR3 nucleotide sequence: TGTGCCAGCTCACCATCGGGGTCCCCCTACGAGCAGTACTTC. It specifies CASSPSGSPYEQYF.

This clone was picked up one time. This chain connects TRBV4-2 to TRBJ2-5; the match to TRBD1 covers 10 bases. The germline V gene has CDR1 LGHNA and CDR2 YNFKEQ. There are 17 residues in the CDR3. J was trimmed by 4 bases and V by 5 bases; bases with no gene match: 13. CDR3 region: CASSTGDGQGDSETQYF. In DNA form, the CDR3 reads TGTGCCAGCAGCACGGGGGACGGACAGGGGGATTCAGAGACCCAGTACTTC.

CDR3 sequence reads: CASSPGLLYGYTF. For the CDR3, the DNA is TGTGCCAGCAGTCCGGGACTACTCTATGGCTACACCTTC. The rearrangement uses TRBV6-4 and TRBJ1-2, with D maybe TRBD1 (5 bases). The V gene's germline CDR1 is MRHNA and CDR2 SNTAGT. V was trimmed by 5 bases and J by 4 bases, leaving 11 bases between them. The CDR3 has 13 amino acids.

The chain has TRBV29-1 and TRBJ2-2; TRBD2 matches 7 bases. V shed 7 bases and J 6 bases; nucleotides not matched to a gene: 5. Germline CDR1 is SQVTM and CDR2 is ANQGSEA. This CDR3 has 12 amino acids. CDR3 sequence reads: CSGGLMAGELFF. The CDR3 DNA sequence: TGCAGCGGGGGACTAATGGCCGGGGAGCTGTTTTTT.

The genes are TRBV7-8 and TRBJ2-1; 8 nucleotides line up with TRBD1. From germline, CDR1 is SGHVS and CDR2 FQNEAQ. V lost 4 bases to trimming and J lost 6 bases; unmatched junction nucleotides: 5. This CDR3 region has 14 residues. The CDR3 DNA sequence: TGTGCCAGCAGCTGGGGGGACAGGCTCAATGAGCAGTTCTTC. Its protein product is CASSWGDRLNEQFF.

V gene TRBV2 combines with J gene TRBJ2-1; TRBD2 aligns across 10 bases. Unmatched junction bases numbered 8, after V lost 4 bases and J lost 5 bases. CDR1 SNHLY and CDR2 FYNNEI come from the germline V gene. The CDR3 runs 16 residues. DNA for the CDR3: TGTGCCAGCAGTGGGCCGGGGACTAGCGAGCACAATGAGCAGTTCTTC. Translating it yields CASSGPGTSEHNEQFF.

CDR3 in DNA: TGTGCCAGCAGCGTTGATTGGGGGGGAAGGTCACCCCTCCACTTT. It yields the protein CASSVDWGGRSPLHF. J is TRBJ1-6 and V is TRBV9; weak D call: TRBD1 (5 bases). The V gene lost 2 bases and the J gene lost 10 bases, with 16 bases spanning the gap. Looked up from germline, CDR1 is SGDLS and CDR2 is YYNGEE. The CDR3 spans 15 residues.

The V and J genes are TRBV11-2 and TRBJ2-7; 8 bases match TRBD1. This CDR3 has 15 residues. Losses at the gene ends were 4 bases for V and 4 bases for J; bases not matched to a gene: 9. From germline, CDR1 is SGHAT and CDR2 FQNNGV. This CDR3 is CASSSTRTGLYEQYF. As DNA, the CDR3 is TGTGCCAGCAGCTCCACCAGGACAGGGCTATACGAGCAGTACTTC.

The chain has TRBV5-1 and TRBJ1-2, with D possibly matching TRBD1 (5 bases). The V gene lost 0 bases and the J gene lost 4 bases, with 10 bases spanning the gap. This CDR3 has 14 residues. The germline gives CDR1 SGHRS, CDR2 YFSETQ. The CDR3 DNA sequence: TGCGCCAGCAGCTTGGGACAGTCTATCTATGGCTACACCTTC. Its translation is CASSLGQSIYGYTF.

The genes are TRBV27 and TRBJ2-7; 9 bases line up with TRBD1. The CDR3 length is 16 residues. Germline CDR1 reads MNHEY; CDR2 reads SMNVEV (reference sequence). With 0 bases clipped from V and 3 bases from J, the junction kept 6 bases outside the gene matches. CDR3 in DNA: TGTGCCAGCAGTTTATCAGTAACAGGGGGCTACTACGAGCAGTACTTC. This gives the protein CASSLSVTGGYYEQYF.

This rearrangement joins TRBV6-5 to TRBJ2-7; 10 nucleotides align to TRBD1. CDR1 and CDR2 from the germline V gene are MNHEY and SVGAGI. V lost 6 bases, J lost 13 bases, and 18 bases stayed unmatched. There are 15 residues in the CDR3. CDR3 DNA sequence: TGTGCCAGCAGGGGCCAACGGGACAGGGGCGCCCGCAGATACTTC. It yields the protein CASRGQRDRGARRYF.

The chain couples TRBV2 to TRBJ2-1; a weak D match, TRBD2 (5 bases). The V and J ends lost 6 bases and 14 bases respectively, with 14 bases between them. The CDR3 sequence is 11 residues long. Germline V gives CDR1 SNHLY, CDR2 FYNNEI. Here the CDR3 reads CASSQTAEEFF. DNA for the CDR3: TGTGCCAGCAGCCAAACAGCGGAAGAGTTCTTC.

The rearrangement links TRBV5-1 to TRBJ2-7; 9 bases agree with TRBD1. The CDR3 consists of 15 residues. Losses at the gene ends were 0 bases for V and 3 bases for J; bases not matched to a gene: 4. Germline values: CDR1 SGHRS, CDR2 YFSETQ. CDR3 residues: CASSLVGTGNYEQYF. The CDR3 DNA follows: TGCGCCAGCAGCTTGGTCGGGACAGGGAACTACGAGCAGTACTTC.

This clone was picked up a small number of times. The chain joins TRBV5-6 to TRBJ1-2; TRBD1 matches at 9 bases. The V gene's germline CDR1 is SGHDT and CDR2 YYEEEE. The CDR3 consists of 14 residues. Trimming cost V 5 bases and J 7 bases; bases outside gene matches: 9. For the CDR3, the DNA is TGTGCCAGCAGTACCAGGACAGGGGTTATTGGCTACACCTTC. Translated: CASSTRTGVIGYTF.

This chain uses TRBV30 with TRBJ1-6; D is possibly TRBD1 (6 bases). Germline-derived CDR1 and CDR2 are GTSNPN and SVGIG (reference sequence). The CDR3 is 13 amino acids. Trimming cost V 0 bases and J 7 bases, with 7 bases left between them. The CDR3 loop reads CAWSVGGNSPLHF. CDR3 coding DNA: TGTGCCTGGAGTGTAGGGGGAAATTCACCCCTCCACTTT.

The genes are TRBV19 and TRBJ1-5; TRBD1 aligns across 8 bases. V lost 4 bases and J lost 6; bases outside the gene matches: 2. The CDR3 spans 13 residues. The germline CDR1 and CDR2 sequences are LNHDA and SQIVND (reference sequence). In nucleotides, the CDR3 is TGTGCCAGTAGTAGGACAGGGAGTCAGCCCCAGCATTTT. Translation gives CASSRTGSQPQHF. The whole variable domain, filled in from reference TRBV19 and TRBJ1-5, reads DGGITQSPKYLFRKEGQNVTLSCEQNLNHDAMYWYRQDPGQGLRLIYYSQIVNDFQKGDIAEGYSVSREKKESFPLTVTSAQKNPTAFYLCASSRTGSQPQHFGDGTRLSIL.

The chain uses TRBV19 and TRBJ2-1; tentative D call: TRBD1 (6 bases). Germline CDR1 and CDR2: LNHDA and SQIVND (reference sequence). The V gene lost 6 bases and the J gene lost 4 bases, with 13 bases spanning the gap. CDR3 length: 14 residues. The CDR3: CASSPTGKYNEQFF. The CDR3, as DNA: TGTGCCAGTAGCCCGACAGGTAAATACAATGAGCAGTTCTTC.

The chain recombines TRBV7-7 with TRBJ2-5; 9 bases line up with TRBD1. Trimming at V came to 5 bases and at J to 1 base, leaving 2 bases not matched to a gene. The germline gives CDR1 SSHAT, CDR2 FNYEAQ (reference sequence). The CDR3 has 14 residues. The CDR3 nucleotides are TGTGCCAGCAGCCTACAGGGGGCCCAAGAGACCCAGTACTTC. Translation: CASSLQGAQETQYF.

This chain uses TRBV5-1 with TRBJ2-3; TRBD2 matches 9 bases. CDR3 length: 18 amino acids. Trimming removed 1 base from V and 1 base from J; junction bases left unmatched: 10. Germline V CDR1 and CDR2: SGHRS, YFSETQ. The CDR3 is CASSLIAVASGGTDTQYF. CDR3 coding DNA: TGCGCCAGCAGCTTGATTGCAGTGGCTAGCGGGGGCACAGATACGCAGTATTTT.

The chain carries TRBV15 and TRBJ2-2; D may be TRBD1 (5 bases). CDR3 length: 16 amino acids. Germline V gene data show CDR1 as LNHNV and CDR2 as YYDKDF (reference sequence). V was clipped by 8 bases and J by 4 bases, with 20 bases between them. The chain's CDR3 is CATRETAYSPTGELFF. The CDR3 DNA reads as TGTGCCACCCGTGAGACAGCCTACTCTCCCACCGGGGAGCTGTTTTTT.

This clone was observed a handful of times. The chain carries TRBV6-1 and TRBJ1-1; D not certain. The CDR3 is made up of 15 amino acids. CDR1 is MNHNS, CDR2 SASEGT, per germline. V dropped 1 base and J dropped 1 base, with 10 bases sitting between them. In nucleotides, the CDR3 is TGTGCCAGCAGTGAAGGATCGGCAGGGAACACTGAAGCTTTCTTT. This gives the protein CASSEGSAGNTEAFF.

This rearrangement joins TRBV6-5 to TRBJ1-5; D not certain. Germline loops: CDR1 MNHEY, CDR2 SVGAGI. Trimming left V 6 bases short and J 0 bases short, with 12 bases between. The CDR3 runs 15 residues. The CDR3 nucleotides read TGTGCCAGCAGCGTTAGTCATTATAGCAATCAGCCCCAGCATTTT. Its translation: CASSVSHYSNQPQHF.

The chain links TRBV19 to TRBJ2-5; 7 bases map to TRBD1. Losses at the gene ends were 4 bases for V and 7 bases for J; bases not matched to a gene: 6. The CDR3 runs 13 residues. Germline V gene sequence: CDR1 LNHDA, CDR2 SQIVND (reference sequence). CDR3 sequence reads: CASSSQGVGTQYF. The CDR3 DNA is TGTGCCAGTAGTAGTCAGGGGGTCGGGACCCAGTACTTC.

The rearrangement uses TRBV15 and TRBJ1-2; D is possibly TRBD1 (5 bases). The CDR3 is 16 residues long. The germline gives CDR1 LNHNV, CDR2 YYDKDF (reference sequence). Trimming shortened V by 2 bases and J by 4 bases, and 17 bases separated the two germline ends. This CDR3 reads CATSRQDTGTSYGYTF. The CDR3 bases are TGTGCCACCAGCAGACAAGATACCGGGACTTCCTATGGCTACACCTTC.

The V call is TRBV4-2, the J call TRBJ1-1, with 9 bases fitting TRBD1. The V and J ends lost 4 bases and 1 base, in that order; junction bases with no gene match: 1. Germline CDR1 LGHNA, CDR2 YNFKEQ. The CDR3 length is 14 residues. CDR3 sequence (DNA): TGTGCCAGCAGCCGGGACAGGGCGAACACTGAAGCTTTCTTT. Its translation: CASSRDRANTEAFF.

This chain uses TRBV18 with TRBJ2-7; TRBD1 matches 8 bases. V gave up 5 bases and J gave up 5 bases; unmatched junction bases: 8. Germline CDR1 reads KGHSH; CDR2 reads LQKENI. The CDR3 spans 14 residues. CDR3 protein: CASSYGQGIDEQYF. CDR3 nucleotides: TGTGCCAGCTCATATGGACAGGGCATTGACGAGCAGTACTTC.

CDR3 coding DNA: TGTGCCAGCAGTTTCAGGGACAGCACTGAAGCTTTCTTT. It yields the protein CASSFRDSTEAFF. The chain carries TRBV27 and TRBJ1-1; 7 bases are shared with TRBD1. Trimming at V came to 3 bases and at J to 4 bases, leaving 2 bases not matched to a gene. The CDR3 is 13 amino acids. Looked up from germline, CDR1 is MNHEY and CDR2 is SMNVEV (reference sequence).